A selection of T cell receptor beta chains follows, all from one sample in a study of neoadjuvant anti-PD-1 for oral cavity cancer. Method: immunoSEQ multiplex PCR; TCRdb's copy keeps in-frame clones and lacks some. This table has fewer than 90,000 clones, 70% to 85% appearing once. The sample was PBMCs, taken before nivolumab (anti-PD-1) treatment. All receptors come from a person between 40 and 80 years old with oral cavity squamous cell carcinoma. Both conserved end residues are part of each CDR3. D genes are given only for firm matches. Size values are once, few and many counts, or a class for expanded clones, and some rows have none.

length	J	D	size	V	CDR3	DNA
15	TRBJ2-2	.	.	TRBV7-2	CASSLRAGLLGELFF	TGTGCCAGCAGCTTAAGGGCGGGGTTGCTCGGGGAGCTGTTTTTT
15	TRBJ1-3	.	.	TRBV6-5	CASSSSRVYGNTIYF	TGTGCCAGCAGTTCATCCAGGGTCTACGGAAACACCATATATTTT
13	TRBJ1-2	.	.	TRBV19	CASSNRPNYGYTF	TGTGCCAGTAGTAACAGACCTAACTATGGCTACACCTTC
16	TRBJ2-1	.	.	TRBV30	CAWSVSALSSYNEQFF	TGTGCCTGGAGTGTATCCGCTCTGAGCTCCTACAATGAGCAGTTCTTC
13	TRBJ1-4	.	.	TRBV11-2	CASSLGQNEKLFF	TGTGCCAGCAGCTTAGGGCAGAATGAAAAACTGTTTTTT
14	TRBJ1-5	.	.	TRBV30	CAWSVGESNQPQHF	TGTGCCTGGAGTGTGGGCGAGAGCAATCAGCCCCAGCATTTT
12	TRBJ1-1	.	.	TRBV30	CAWRGNNREAFF	TGTGCCTGGAGGGGGAACAATCGAGAAGCTTTCTTT
19	TRBJ2-4	.	.	TRBV27	CASSFRGGQGTGSGNIQYF	TGTGCCAGCAGTTTCAGGGGAGGGCAGGGTACGGGATCGGGAAACATTCAGTACTTC
15	TRBJ1-5	.	few	TRBV4-1	CASSQGIISNQPQHF	TGCGCCAGCAGCCAAGGGATTATTAGCAATCAGCCCCAGCATTTT
17	TRBJ2-2	.	.	TRBV4-2	CASSQDLGLDLAGELFF	TGTGCCAGCAGCCAAGATCTTGGGCTAGATTTAGCCGGGGAGCTGTTTTTT
15	TRBJ2-7	TRBD2	.	TRBV9	CASSPQTSGLYEQYF	TGTGCCAGCAGCCCCCAGACTAGCGGGCTCTACGAGCAGTACTTC
13	TRBJ1-1	TRBD1	.	TRBV6-5	CASRVRTGVEAFF	TGTGCCAGCAGAGTCAGGACAGGGGTGGAAGCTTTCTTT
15	TRBJ1-5	TRBD1	.	TRBV5-4	CASSLLPGQNQPQHF	TGTGCCAGCAGCTTACTTCCGGGACAGAATCAGCCCCAGCATTTT
16	TRBJ2-1	TRBD2	.	TRBV27	CASSLGSGNIYNEQFF	TGTGCCAGCAGTTTGGGTAGCGGGAATATCTACAATGAGCAGTTCTTC
15	TRBJ2-3	.	.	TRBV6-5	CASSYSGVSTDTQYF	TGTGCCAGCAGTTATTCGGGAGTATCCACAGATACGCAGTATTTT
15	TRBJ1-2	TRBD1	once	TRBV5-4	CASSLAGDRVYGYTF	TGTGCCAGCAGCTTGGCGGGGGACAGGGTCTATGGCTACACCTTC
16	TRBJ1-1	TRBD1	.	TRBV7-2	CASSPRTGAYGTEAFF	TGTGCCAGCAGCCCCCGGACAGGGGCATATGGCACTGAAGCTTTCTTT